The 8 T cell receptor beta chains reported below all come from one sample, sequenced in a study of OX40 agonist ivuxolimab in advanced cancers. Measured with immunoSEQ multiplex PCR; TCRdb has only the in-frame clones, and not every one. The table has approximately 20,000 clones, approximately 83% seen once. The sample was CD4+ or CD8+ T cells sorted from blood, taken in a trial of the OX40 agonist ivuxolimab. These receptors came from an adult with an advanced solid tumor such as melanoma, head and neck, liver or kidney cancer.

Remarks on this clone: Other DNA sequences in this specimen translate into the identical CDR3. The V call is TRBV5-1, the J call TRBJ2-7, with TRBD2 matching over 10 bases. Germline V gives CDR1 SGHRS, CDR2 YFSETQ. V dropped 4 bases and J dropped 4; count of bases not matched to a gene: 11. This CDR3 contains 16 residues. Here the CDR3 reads CASSTLAGLTKYEQYF. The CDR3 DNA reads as TGCGCCAGCAGCACACTAGCGGGACTCACTAAGTACGAGCAGTACTTC.

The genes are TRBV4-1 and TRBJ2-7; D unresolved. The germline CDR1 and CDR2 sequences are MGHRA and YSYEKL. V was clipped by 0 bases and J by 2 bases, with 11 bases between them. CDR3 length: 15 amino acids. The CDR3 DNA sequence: TGCGCCAGCAGCCAAGAGGGTGACGGAACCTACGAGCAGTACTTC. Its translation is CASSQEGDGTYEQYF.

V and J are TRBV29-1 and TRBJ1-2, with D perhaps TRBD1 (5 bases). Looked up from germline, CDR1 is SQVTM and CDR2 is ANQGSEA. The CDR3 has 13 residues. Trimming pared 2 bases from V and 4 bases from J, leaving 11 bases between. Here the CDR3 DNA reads TGCAGCGTTGAACGTGGGGGGTCCTATGGCTACACCTTC. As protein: CSVERGGSYGYTF.

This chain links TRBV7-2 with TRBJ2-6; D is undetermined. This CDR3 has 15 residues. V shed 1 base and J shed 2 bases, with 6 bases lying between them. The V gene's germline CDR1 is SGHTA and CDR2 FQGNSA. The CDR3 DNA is TGTGCCAGCAGCTTAGACGCAGCTGGGGCCAACGTCCTGACTTTC. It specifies CASSLDAAGANVLTF.

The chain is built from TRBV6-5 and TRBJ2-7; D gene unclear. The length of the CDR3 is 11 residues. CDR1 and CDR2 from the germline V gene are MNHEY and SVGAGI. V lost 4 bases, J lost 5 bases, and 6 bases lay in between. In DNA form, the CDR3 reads TGTGCCAGCAGTTCCACAGACGAGCAGTACTTC. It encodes CASSSTDEQYF.

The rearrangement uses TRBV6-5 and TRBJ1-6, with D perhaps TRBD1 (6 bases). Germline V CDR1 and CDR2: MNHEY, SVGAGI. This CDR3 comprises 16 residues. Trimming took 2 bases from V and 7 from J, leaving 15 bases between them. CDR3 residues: CASSYLGGLGNSPLHF. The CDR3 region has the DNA TGTGCCAGCAGTTACCTTGGGGGCCTCGGGAATTCACCCCTCCACTTT.

The CDR3 nucleotides are TGTGCCAGCAGCACAAGCGGGAGGTATACGGAGTTCTTC. Its protein product is CASSTSGRYTEFF. The V call is TRBV6-5, the J call TRBJ2-1; 9 bases are a match to TRBD2. CDR3 length equals 13 residues. The germline CDR1 and CDR2 sequences are MNHEY and SVGAGI. The trim removed 6 bases at V and 14 bases at J, leaving 11 bases unmatched.

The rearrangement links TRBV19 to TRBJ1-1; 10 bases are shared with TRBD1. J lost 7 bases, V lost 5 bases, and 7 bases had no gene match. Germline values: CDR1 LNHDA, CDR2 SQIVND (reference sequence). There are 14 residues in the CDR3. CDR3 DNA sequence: TGTGCCAGTAGTCCGACAGGGGGCGGCGGTGAAGCTTTCTTT. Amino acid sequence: CASSPTGGGGEAFF.